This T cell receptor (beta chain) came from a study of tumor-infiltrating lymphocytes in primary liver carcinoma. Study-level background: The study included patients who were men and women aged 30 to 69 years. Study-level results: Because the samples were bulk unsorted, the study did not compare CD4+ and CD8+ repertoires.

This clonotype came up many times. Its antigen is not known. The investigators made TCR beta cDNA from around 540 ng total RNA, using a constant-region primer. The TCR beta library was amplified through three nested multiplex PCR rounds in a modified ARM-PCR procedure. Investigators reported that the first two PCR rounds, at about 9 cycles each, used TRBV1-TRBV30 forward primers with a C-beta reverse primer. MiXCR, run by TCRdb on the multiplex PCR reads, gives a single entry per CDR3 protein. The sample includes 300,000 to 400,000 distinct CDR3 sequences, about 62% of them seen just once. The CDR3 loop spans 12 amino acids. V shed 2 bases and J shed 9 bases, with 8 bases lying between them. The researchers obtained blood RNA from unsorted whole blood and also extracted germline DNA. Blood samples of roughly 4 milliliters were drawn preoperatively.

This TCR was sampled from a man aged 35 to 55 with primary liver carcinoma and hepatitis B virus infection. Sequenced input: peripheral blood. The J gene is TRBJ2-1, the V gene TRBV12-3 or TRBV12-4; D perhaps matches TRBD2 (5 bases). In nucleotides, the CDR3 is TGTGCCAGCAGTTTAACGGGATTTGAGCAGTTCTTC. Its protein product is CASSLTGFEQFF.